This TCR beta chain was retrieved from a study of sequential checkpoint blockade in melanoma. The assay was immunoSEQ multiplex PCR, and TCRdb's table has in-frame clones only and misses some. The table shows 25,000 to 30,000 clones, with 75% to 80% occurring only once. Specified treatment: randomized to nivolumab then ipilimumab (arm A) or the reverse (arm B). The V gene's germline CDR1 is SEHNR and CDR2 FQNEAQ (reference sequence). Deletions cut 5 bases from V and 5 bases from J, with 8 bases between. There are 12 residues in the CDR3. The sequencing here drew on CD8+ T cells sorted from blood (inferred from file names), taken from a patient given nivolumab and ipilimumab in sequence. The source is a human donor with melanoma. The V gene is TRBV7-9, the J gene TRBJ2-3; tentatively, D is TRBD2 (5 bases). The DNA for the CDR3 is TGTGCCAGCAGCCAACTAGGAGATACGCAGTATTTT. Protein sequence: CASSQLGDTQYF. Full variable domain (remainder filled in from reference TRBV7-9 and TRBJ2-3): DTGVSQNPRHKITKRGQNVTFRCDPISEHNRLYWYRQTLGQGPEFLTYFQNEAQLEKSRLLSDRFSAERPKGSFSTLEIQRTEQGDSAMYLCASSQLGDTQYFGPGTRLTVL.